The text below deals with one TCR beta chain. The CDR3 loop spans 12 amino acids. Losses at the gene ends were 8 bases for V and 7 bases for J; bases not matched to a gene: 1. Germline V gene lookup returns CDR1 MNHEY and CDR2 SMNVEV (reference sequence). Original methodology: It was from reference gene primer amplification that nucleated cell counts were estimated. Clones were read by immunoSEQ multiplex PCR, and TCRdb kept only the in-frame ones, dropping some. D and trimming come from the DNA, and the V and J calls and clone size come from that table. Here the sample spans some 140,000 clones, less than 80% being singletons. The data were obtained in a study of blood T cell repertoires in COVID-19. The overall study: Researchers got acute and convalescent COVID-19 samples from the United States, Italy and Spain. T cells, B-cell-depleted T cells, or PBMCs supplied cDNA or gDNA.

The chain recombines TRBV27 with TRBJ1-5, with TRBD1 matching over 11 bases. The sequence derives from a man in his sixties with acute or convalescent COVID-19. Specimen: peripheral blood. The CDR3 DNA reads TGTGCCAGCTGGACAGGGGGCCAGCCCCAGCATTTT. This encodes CASWTGGQPQHF.